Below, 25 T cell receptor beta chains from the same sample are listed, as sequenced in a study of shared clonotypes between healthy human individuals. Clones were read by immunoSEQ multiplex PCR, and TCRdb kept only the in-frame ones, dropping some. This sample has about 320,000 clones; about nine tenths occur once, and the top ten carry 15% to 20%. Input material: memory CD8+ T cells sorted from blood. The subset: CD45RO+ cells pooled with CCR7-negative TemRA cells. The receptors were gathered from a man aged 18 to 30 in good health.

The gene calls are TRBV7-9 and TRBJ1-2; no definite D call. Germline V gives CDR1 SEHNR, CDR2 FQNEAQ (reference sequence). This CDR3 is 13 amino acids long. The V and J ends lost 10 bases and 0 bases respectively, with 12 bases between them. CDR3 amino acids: CAILGTPNYGYTF. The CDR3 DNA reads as TGTGCCATTTTAGGAACGCCTAACTATGGCTACACCTTC.

The CDR3 protein is CASSELQGVYGYTF. The CDR3 DNA is TGTGCCAGCAGTGAGCTTCAGGGGGTCTATGGCTACACCTTC. The chain links TRBV6-1 to TRBJ1-2; 7 bases map to TRBD1. V was pared by 3 bases and J by 4 bases, with 5 bases of the junction left unmatched. From germline, CDR1 is MNHNS and CDR2 SASEGT. The CDR3 is 14 residues long.

The CDR3 DNA is TGTGCCAGCAGTTTTGCCGGGGAGCTGTTTTTT. Its protein is CASSFAGELFF. The chain has TRBV28 and TRBJ2-2; D gene uncertain. The CDR3 runs 11 residues. CDR1 MDHEN and CDR2 SYDVKM come from the germline V gene. Trimming stripped 3 bases from V and 6 bases from J, with 2 bases between.

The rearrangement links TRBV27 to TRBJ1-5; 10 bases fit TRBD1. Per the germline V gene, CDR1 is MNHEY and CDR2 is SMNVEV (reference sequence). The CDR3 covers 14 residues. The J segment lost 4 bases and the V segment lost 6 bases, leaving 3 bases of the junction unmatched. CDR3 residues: CASRTGGGNQPQHF. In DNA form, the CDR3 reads TGTGCCAGCAGGACAGGGGGCGGAAATCAGCCCCAGCATTTT.

CDR3 amino acids: CASSRVEGANTEAFF. The CDR3 region has the DNA TGTGCCAGCAGTCGAGTGGAAGGGGCCAACACTGAAGCTTTCTTT. V is TRBV11-1 and J is TRBJ1-1, with D possibly being TRBD1 (5 bases). The CDR3 loop spans 15 amino acids. From germline, CDR1 is SGHAT and CDR2 FQDESV (reference sequence). Trimming pared 6 bases from V and 2 bases from J, leaving 16 bases between.

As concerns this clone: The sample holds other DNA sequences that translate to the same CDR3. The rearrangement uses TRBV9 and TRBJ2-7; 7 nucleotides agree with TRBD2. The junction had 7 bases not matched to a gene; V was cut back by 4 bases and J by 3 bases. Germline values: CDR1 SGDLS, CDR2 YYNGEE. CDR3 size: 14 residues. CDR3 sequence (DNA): TGTGCCAGCAGCCCAGGCGGGAGCCTCTACGAGCAGTACTTC. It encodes CASSPGGSLYEQYF.

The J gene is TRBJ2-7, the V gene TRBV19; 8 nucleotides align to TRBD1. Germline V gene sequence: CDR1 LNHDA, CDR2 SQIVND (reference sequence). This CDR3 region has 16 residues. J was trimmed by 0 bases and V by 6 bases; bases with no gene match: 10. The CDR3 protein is CASSPRPGQDSYEQYF. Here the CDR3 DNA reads TGTGCCAGTAGCCCGAGACCGGGACAGGACTCCTACGAGCAGTACTTC.

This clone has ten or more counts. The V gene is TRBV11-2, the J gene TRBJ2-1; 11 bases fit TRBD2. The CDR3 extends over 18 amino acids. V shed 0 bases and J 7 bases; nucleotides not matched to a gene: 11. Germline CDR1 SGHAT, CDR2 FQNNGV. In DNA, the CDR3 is TGTGCCAGCAGCTTAGATCCAACTTTAGCGGGAGGGTTTAATGAGCAGTTCTTC. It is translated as CASSLDPTLAGGFNEQFF.

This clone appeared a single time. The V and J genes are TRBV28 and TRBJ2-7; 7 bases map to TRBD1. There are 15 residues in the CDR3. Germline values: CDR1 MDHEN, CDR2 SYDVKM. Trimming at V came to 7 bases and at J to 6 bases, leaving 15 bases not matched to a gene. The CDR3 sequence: CASTLAADRVSEQYF. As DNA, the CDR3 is TGTGCCAGCACCCTTGCGGCTGACAGGGTAAGCGAGCAGTACTTC.

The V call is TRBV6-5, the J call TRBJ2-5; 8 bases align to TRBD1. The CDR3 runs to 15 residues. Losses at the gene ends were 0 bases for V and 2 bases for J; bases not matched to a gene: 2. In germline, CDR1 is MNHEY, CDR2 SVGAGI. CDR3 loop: CASSYSGTGQETQYF. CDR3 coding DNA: TGTGCCAGCAGTTACTCCGGGACAGGACAAGAGACCCAGTACTTC.

The CDR3 sequence is CASSLRRTGLQETQYF. Written as DNA, the CDR3 is TGTGCCAGCAGTTTAAGAAGGACGGGCCTCCAAGAGACCCAGTACTTC. V is TRBV27 and J is TRBJ2-5; no clear D gene. This CDR3 contains 16 residues. Germline-derived CDR1 and CDR2 are MNHEY and SMNVEV (reference sequence). Trimming removed 2 bases from V and 1 base from J, with 14 bases in between.

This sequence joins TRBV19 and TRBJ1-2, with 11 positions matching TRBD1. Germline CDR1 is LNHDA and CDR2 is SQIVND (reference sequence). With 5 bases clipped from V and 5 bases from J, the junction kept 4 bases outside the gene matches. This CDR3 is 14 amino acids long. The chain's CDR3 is CASSFGQGAYGYTF. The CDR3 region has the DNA TGTGCCAGTAGTTTTGGACAGGGGGCTTATGGCTACACCTTC.

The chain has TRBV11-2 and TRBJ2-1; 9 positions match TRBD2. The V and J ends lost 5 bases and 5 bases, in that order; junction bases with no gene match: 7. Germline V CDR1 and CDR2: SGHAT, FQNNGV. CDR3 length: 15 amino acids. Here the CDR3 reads CASSRQASGDNEQFF. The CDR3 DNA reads TGTGCCAGCAGCCGCCAAGCTAGCGGGGACAATGAGCAGTTCTTC.

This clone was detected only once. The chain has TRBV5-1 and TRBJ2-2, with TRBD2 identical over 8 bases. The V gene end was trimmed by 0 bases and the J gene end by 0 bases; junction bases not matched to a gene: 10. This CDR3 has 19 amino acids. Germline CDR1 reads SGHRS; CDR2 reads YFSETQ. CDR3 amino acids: CASSLALIGGGPNTGELFF. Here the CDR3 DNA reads TGCGCCAGCAGCTTGGCCTTGATTGGCGGGGGGCCGAACACCGGGGAGCTGTTTTTT.

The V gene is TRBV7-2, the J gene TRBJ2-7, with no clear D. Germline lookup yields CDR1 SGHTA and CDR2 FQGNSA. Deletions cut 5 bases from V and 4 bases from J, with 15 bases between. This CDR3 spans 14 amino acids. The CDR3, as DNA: TGTGCCAGCAGCCTTTGGGGTAGCAGTTACGAGCAGTACTTC. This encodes CASSLWGSSYEQYF.

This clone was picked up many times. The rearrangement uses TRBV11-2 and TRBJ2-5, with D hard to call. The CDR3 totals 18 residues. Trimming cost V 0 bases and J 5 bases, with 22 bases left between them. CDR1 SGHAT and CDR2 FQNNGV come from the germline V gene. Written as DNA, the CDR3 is TGTGCCAGCAGCTTAGATTTTGGGCTAGAAACTAATTTGGAGACCCAGTACTTC. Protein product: CASSLDFGLETNLETQYF. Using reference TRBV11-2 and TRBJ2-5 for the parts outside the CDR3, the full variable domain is EAGVAQSPRYKIIEKRQSVAFWCNPISGHATLYWYQQILGQGPKLLIQFQNNGVVDDSQLPKDRFSAERLKGVDSTLKIQPAKLEDSAVYLCASSLDFGLETNLETQYFGPGTRLLVL.

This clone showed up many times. This CDR3 is CASTQTWDSNTLGTGELFF. The CDR3 nucleotides read TGTGCCAGCACCCAGACATGGGATTCGAACACCTTAGGCACCGGGGAGCTGTTTTTT. The chain employs TRBV7-6 and TRBJ2-2, with D unresolved. The CDR3 consists of 19 residues. CDR1 and CDR2 from the germline V gene are SGHVS and FNYEAQ. V was clipped by 7 bases and J by 4 bases, with 28 bases between them.

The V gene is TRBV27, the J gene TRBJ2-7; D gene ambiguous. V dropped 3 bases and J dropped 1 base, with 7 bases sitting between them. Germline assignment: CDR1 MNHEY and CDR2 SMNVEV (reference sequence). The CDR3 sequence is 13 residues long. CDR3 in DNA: TGTGCCAGCAGTTTTACCCAGTCCTACGAGCAGTACTTC. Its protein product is CASSFTQSYEQYF.

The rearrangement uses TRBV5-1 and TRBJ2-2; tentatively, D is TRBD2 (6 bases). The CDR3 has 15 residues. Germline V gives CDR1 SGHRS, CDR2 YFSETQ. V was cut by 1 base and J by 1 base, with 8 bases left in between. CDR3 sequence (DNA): TGCGCCAGCAGCTTGCGGGGGTGGAACACCGGGGAGCTGTTTTTT. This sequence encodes CASSLRGWNTGELFF.

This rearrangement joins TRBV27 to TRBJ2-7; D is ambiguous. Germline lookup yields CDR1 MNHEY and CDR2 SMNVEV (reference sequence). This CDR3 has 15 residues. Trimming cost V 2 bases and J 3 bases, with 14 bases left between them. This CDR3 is CASSLNPLVFYEQYF. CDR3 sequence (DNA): TGTGCCAGCAGTTTAAACCCCCTAGTCTTCTACGAGCAGTACTTC.

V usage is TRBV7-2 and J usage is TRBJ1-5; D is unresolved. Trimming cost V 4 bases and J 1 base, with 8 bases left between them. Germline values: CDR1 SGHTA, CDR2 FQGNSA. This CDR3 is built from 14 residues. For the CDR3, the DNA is TGTGCCAGCAGCTGGGTTTACAGCAATCAGCCCCAGCATTTT. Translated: CASSWVYSNQPQHF.

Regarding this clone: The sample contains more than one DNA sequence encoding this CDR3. The CDR3 DNA reads as TGTGCCAGCCGCGGACAGGGGTACGAGCAGTACTTC. This translates into CASRGQGYEQYF. The chain links TRBV27 to TRBJ2-7; 9 bases are a match to TRBD1. V lost 8 bases and J lost 4; bases outside the gene matches: 3. The CDR3 totals 12 residues. Germline loops: CDR1 MNHEY, CDR2 SMNVEV (reference sequence).

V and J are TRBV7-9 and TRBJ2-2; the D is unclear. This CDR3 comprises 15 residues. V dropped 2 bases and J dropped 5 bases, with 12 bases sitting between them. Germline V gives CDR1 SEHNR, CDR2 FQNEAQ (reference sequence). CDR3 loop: CASSLLRVETGELFF. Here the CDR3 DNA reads TGTGCCAGCAGCTTATTAAGGGTTGAAACCGGGGAGCTGTTTTTT. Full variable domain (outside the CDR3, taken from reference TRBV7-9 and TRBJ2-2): DTGVSQNPRHKITKRGQNVTFRCDPISEHNRLYWYRQTLGQGPEFLTYFQNEAQLEKSRLLSDRFSAERPKGSFSTLEIQRTEQGDSAMYLCASSLLRVETGELFFGEGSRLTVL.

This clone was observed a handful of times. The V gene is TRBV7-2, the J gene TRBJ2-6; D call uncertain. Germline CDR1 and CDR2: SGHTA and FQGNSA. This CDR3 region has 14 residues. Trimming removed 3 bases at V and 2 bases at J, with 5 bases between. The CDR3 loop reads CASSFGPGANVLTF. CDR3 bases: TGTGCCAGCAGCTTTGGGCCTGGGGCCAACGTCCTGACTTTC.

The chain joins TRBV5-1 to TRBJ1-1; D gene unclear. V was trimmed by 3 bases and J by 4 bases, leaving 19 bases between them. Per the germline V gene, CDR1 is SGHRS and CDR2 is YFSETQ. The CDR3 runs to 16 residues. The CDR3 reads CASSSNGGPDGTEAFF. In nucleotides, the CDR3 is TGCGCCAGCAGCTCAAACGGAGGCCCCGATGGCACTGAAGCTTTCTTT.